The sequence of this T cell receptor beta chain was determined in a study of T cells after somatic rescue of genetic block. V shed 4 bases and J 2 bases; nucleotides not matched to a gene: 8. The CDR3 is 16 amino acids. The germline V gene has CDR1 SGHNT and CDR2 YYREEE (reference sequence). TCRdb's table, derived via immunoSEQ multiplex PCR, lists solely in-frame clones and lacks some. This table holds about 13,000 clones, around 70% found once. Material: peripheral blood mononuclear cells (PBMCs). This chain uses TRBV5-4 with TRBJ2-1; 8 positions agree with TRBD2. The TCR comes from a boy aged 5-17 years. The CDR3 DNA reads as TGTGCCAGCAGCAGGGGTACTAGCGGTCCCTACAATGAGCAGTTCTTC. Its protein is CASSRGTSGPYNEQFF.